Shown below are 25 T cell receptor beta chains from a single sample sequenced in a study of CD8 T cells in Susac syndrome. With random hexamers, roughly 0.5 to 1 ug RNA was reverse transcribed. In TCRdb, the immunoSEQ multiplex PCR reads were re-called with MiXCR into one record per CDR3 protein. This table holds 65,000 to 85,000 distinct CDR3 sequences, approximately 93% found once. The sample consisted of CD8+ T cells from PBMCs. The receptor source for this set is a human donor with Susac syndrome.

The chain couples TRBV11-2 to TRBJ2-1; TRBD2 might be the D (6 bases). The germline V and J ends were trimmed by 7 bases and 7 bases, with 17 bases remaining between them. Germline V lookup: CDR1 SGHAT, CDR2 FQNNGV. The CDR3 contains 14 residues. CDR3 sequence (DNA): TGTGCCAGCACCGGAGCGGGCTCGGGGAATGAGCAGTTCTTC. Amino acid sequence: CASTGAGSGNEQFF.

The gene calls are TRBV7-9 and TRBJ1-6; a possible D gene is TRBD1 (5 bases). Germline loops: CDR1 SEHNR, CDR2 FQNEAQ (reference sequence). V lost 1 base and J lost 8, with 9 bases in between. The CDR3 sequence is 14 residues long. DNA of the CDR3: TGTGCCAGCAGCTTAGGGGGCCTGGATTCACCCCTCCACTTT. This sequence encodes CASSLGGLDSPLHF.

The J gene is TRBJ2-6, the V gene TRBV4-2, with D perhaps TRBD2 (5 bases). The CDR3 loop spans 18 amino acids. The V gene lost 0 bases and the J gene lost 0 bases, with 12 bases spanning the gap. CDR1 and CDR2 from the germline V gene are LGHNA and YNFKEQ. The CDR3 sequence: CASSQDSLGVSGANVLTF. The DNA of the CDR3 is TGTGCCAGCAGCCAAGATTCGCTCGGGGTCTCTGGGGCCAACGTCCTGACTTTC.

The chain has TRBV7-9 and TRBJ2-7; TRBD1 matches at 7 bases. Trimming removed 4 bases from V and 4 bases from J; junction bases left unmatched: 7. The CDR3 contains 14 residues. CDR1 and CDR2 (germline): SEHNR, FQNEAQ (reference sequence). The CDR3 loop is CASSSTRDSYEQYF. The CDR3 DNA reads TGTGCCAGCAGCTCTACCCGGGACAGTTACGAGCAGTACTTC.

The V call is TRBV6-6, the J call TRBJ2-1, with 8 bases lining up with TRBD2. Per germline, CDR1 MNHNY and CDR2 SVGAGI (reference sequence). V gave up 5 bases and J gave up 5 bases; unmatched junction bases: 5. CDR3 length: 14 residues. This CDR3 reads CASSAGLGNNEQFF. DNA of the CDR3: TGTGCCAGCAGTGCGGGACTAGGGAACAATGAGCAGTTCTTC.

The chain's CDR3 is CASGTGTSDTDTQYF. Here the CDR3 DNA reads TGTGCCAGCGGGACCGGGACTAGCGACACAGATACGCAGTATTTT. V usage is TRBV6-4 and J usage is TRBJ2-3; 10 nucleotides align to TRBD2. The CDR3 is made up of 15 amino acids. V lost 8 bases to trimming and J lost 2 bases; unmatched junction nucleotides: 7. The V gene's germline CDR1 is MRHNA and CDR2 SNTAGT.

This clonotype was seen just once. The chain links TRBV28 to TRBJ2-7; D not certain. Per germline, CDR1 MDHEN and CDR2 SYDVKM. The CDR3 loop spans 15 amino acids. V lost 2 bases and J lost 0, with 11 bases in between. The CDR3 loop reads CASSLGPPGSYEQYF. The CDR3, as DNA: TGTGCCAGCAGTTTAGGCCCCCCGGGCTCCTACGAGCAGTACTTC.

The chain employs TRBV20-1 and TRBJ1-2; perhaps TRBD1 as D (5 bases). Germline loops: CDR1 DFQATT, CDR2 SNEGSKA (reference sequence). The CDR3 is 14 residues long. V dropped 1 base and J dropped 8 bases, with 17 bases sitting between them. CDR3 nucleotides: TGCAGTGCTAGAGGGAGTTGGCAGGGTCAGGGCTACACCTTC. The encoded protein is CSARGSWQGQGYTF.

The chain couples TRBV7-2 to TRBJ1-2; possibly TRBD1 for D (6 bases). There are 15 residues in the CDR3. The germline CDR1 and CDR2 sequences are SGHTA and FQGNSA. Deletions cut 5 bases from V and 7 bases from J, with 20 bases between. CDR3 sequence reads: CASSLTSGHSPGYTF. As DNA, the CDR3 is TGTGCCAGCAGCCTAACCTCGGGACACTCTCCTGGCTACACCTTC.

The chain recombines TRBV5-7 with TRBJ2-5; no firm D call. TRBV5-7 counts as an open reading frame of uncertain function. The CDR3 has 19 amino acids. V dropped 0 bases and J dropped 2 bases, with 23 bases sitting between them. For the CDR3, the DNA is TGTGCCAGCAGCTTGGGGTGGGCCGGCCTGTCCACTTCTCAAGAGACCCAGTACTTC. It codes for CASSLGWAGLSTSQETQYF.

V usage is TRBV7-9 and J usage is TRBJ1-1; D remains ambiguous. The V and J ends lost 5 bases and 5 bases respectively, with 12 bases between them. CDR3 size: 13 residues. Germline CDR1 and CDR2: SEHNR and FQNEAQ (reference sequence). The CDR3 sequence is CASSRTRMTEAFF. In nucleotides, the CDR3 is TGTGCCAGCAGCCGAACCCGGATGACTGAAGCTTTCTTT.

The CDR3 DNA is TGTGCCAGCAGCTCCGGACAGTTGAGCACAGATACGCAGTATTTT. Protein sequence: CASSSGQLSTDTQYF. This chain connects TRBV7-9 to TRBJ2-3; D might be TRBD1 (6 bases). This CDR3 spans 15 amino acids. Germline CDR1 and CDR2: SEHNR and FQNEAQ (reference sequence). The ends were cut back, 4 bases at V and 0 bases at J, with 11 bases in the middle.

The rearrangement links TRBV5-1 to TRBJ2-2; D may be TRBD2 (6 bases). V was pared by 0 bases and J by 0 bases, with 9 bases between. This CDR3 contains 16 residues. In germline, CDR1 is SGHRS, CDR2 YFSETQ. In DNA form, the CDR3 reads TGCGCCAGCAGCTTGGTCCGGACTACGAACACCGGGGAGCTGTTTTTT. Its protein is CASSLVRTTNTGELFF.

This sequence joins TRBV19 and TRBJ2-7, with 9 bases that match TRBD2. Trimming at V came to 4 bases and at J to 2 bases, leaving 6 bases not matched to a gene. The CDR3 runs to 15 residues. The germline V gene has CDR1 LNHDA and CDR2 SQIVND (reference sequence). Here the CDR3 DNA reads TGTGCCAGTAGTAAGCGGGGGGAGCCTACCTACGAGCAGTACTTC. Translating it yields CASSKRGEPTYEQYF.

This clonotype has only one observation. The rearrangement links TRBV5-1 to TRBJ2-7, with 7 bases aligning to TRBD1. The V segment lost 5 bases and the J segment 0 bases; nucleotides outside the gene matches: 26. Germline V gene sequence: CDR1 SGHRS, CDR2 YFSETQ. The CDR3 length is 21 residues. CDR3 sequence: CASRSRPPTNSKTGISYEQYF. DNA of the CDR3: TGCGCCAGCAGATCACGACCCCCGACAAATTCCAAGACAGGGATCTCCTACGAGCAGTACTTC.

V usage is TRBV29-1 and J usage is TRBJ1-2, with a weak D call TRBD1 (5 bases). Germline-derived CDR1 and CDR2 are SQVTM and ANQGSEA. The CDR3 contains 11 residues. The ends were cut back, 7 bases at V and 7 bases at J, with 13 bases in the middle. The CDR3 nucleotides read TGCAGCGCAAGGGGTAGGGGTGGCTACACCTTC. Residues: CSARGRGGYTF.

The chain recombines TRBV28 with TRBJ2-7, with D possibly matching TRBD1 (5 bases). The CDR3 has 13 amino acids. The ends were cut back, 6 bases at V and 0 bases at J, with 9 bases in the middle. Looked up from germline, CDR1 is MDHEN and CDR2 is SYDVKM. The CDR3 DNA follows: TGTGCCAGCAGACAACAGGCCTCCTACGAGCAGTACTTC. This gives the protein CASRQQASYEQYF.

The CDR3 DNA reads TGCAGCGTTGAACAACCCTGGACTAGCGGGATGGAGACCCAGTACTTC. This encodes CSVEQPWTSGMETQYF. This chain links TRBV29-1 with TRBJ2-5, with 12 bases identical to TRBD2. V gave up 2 bases and J gave up 5 bases; unmatched junction bases: 9. In germline, CDR1 is SQVTM, CDR2 ANQGSEA. The CDR3 is made up of 16 amino acids.

The chain has TRBV18 and TRBJ1-1; weak D call: TRBD1 (5 bases). The CDR3 has 13 residues. Trimming shortened V by 6 bases and J by 1 base, and 9 bases separated the two germline ends. Germline lookup yields CDR1 KGHSH and CDR2 LQKENI. In DNA form, the CDR3 reads TGTGCCAGCTCGCAGCAGGGGAACACTGAAGCTTTCTTT. Amino acids: CASSQQGNTEAFF. Together with reference TRBV18 and TRBJ1-1, the CDR3 gives the full variable domain: NAGVMQNPRHLVRRRGQEARLRCSPMKGHSHVYWYRQLPEEGLKFMVYLQKENIIDESGMPKERFSAEFPKEGPSILRIQQVVRGDSAAYFCASSQQGNTEAFFGQGTRLTVV.

The chain is built from TRBV11-3 and TRBJ2-1; TRBD2 agrees at 10 bases. CDR3 size: 16 residues. The V gene end was trimmed by 4 bases and the J gene end by 4 bases; junction bases not matched to a gene: 7. Germline V gene sequence: CDR1 SGHNT, CDR2 YENEEA. The CDR3: CASSSRAGGRYNEQFF. CDR3 DNA: TGTGCCAGCAGCTCAAGAGCGGGAGGGCGTTACAATGAGCAGTTCTTC.

V usage is TRBV28 and J usage is TRBJ2-7; D not resolved. In germline, CDR1 is MDHEN, CDR2 SYDVKM. The ends were cut back, 6 bases at V and 5 bases at J, with 8 bases in the middle. This CDR3 spans 11 amino acids. The CDR3 DNA is TGTGCCAGCAGGTGGTTCGACGAGCAGTACTTC. This translates into CASRWFDEQYF.

V is TRBV20-1 and J is TRBJ1-4; D unresolved. CDR1 is DFQATT and CDR2 is SNEGSKA in the germline V gene (reference sequence). CDR3 length equals 15 residues. Trimming stripped 0 bases from V and 8 bases from J, with 16 bases between. The CDR3 loop is CSARDRRSTWEKLFF. The CDR3 DNA reads as TGCAGTGCTAGAGATAGACGGTCAACGTGGGAAAAACTGTTTTTT.

The V gene is TRBV4-1, the J gene TRBJ2-7, with 12 nucleotides matching TRBD2. CDR3 length: 15 amino acids. With V trimmed by 2 bases and J by 6 bases, 5 bases remained unmatched. CDR1 MGHRA and CDR2 YSYEKL come from the germline V gene. In DNA form, the CDR3 reads TGCGCCAGCAGCCAACGACTAGCGGGAGACCTCGAGCAGTACTTC. This translates into CASSQRLAGDLEQYF.

The chain couples TRBV28 to TRBJ1-5; TRBD1 is a possible D gene (5 bases). CDR3 length equals 15 residues. Trimming stripped 6 bases from V and 2 bases from J, with 14 bases between. Germline CDR1 is MDHEN and CDR2 is SYDVKM. The DNA of the CDR3 is TGTGCCAGCAGCAAGCAGGGAAGTGGCAATCAGCCCCAGCATTTT. Translation: CASSKQGSGNQPQHF.

The V and J genes are TRBV6-2 or TRBV6-3 and TRBJ2-7; 8 bases align to TRBD2. The CDR3 sequence is 12 residues long. V was clipped by 7 bases and J by 5 bases; unmatched bases: 4. Germline V gene lookup returns CDR1 MNHEY and CDR2 SVGEGT. This CDR3 reads CASTRGGNEQYF. The CDR3 nucleotides are TGTGCCAGCACCCGGGGGGGCAACGAGCAGTACTTC.